This T cell receptor (beta chain) was sequenced for a study of tissue T cells after allogeneic stem cell transplantation. CDR3 sequences, V/J genes, frequencies and template counts came from survey-depth TCRbeta sequencing. Measured with immunoSEQ multiplex PCR; TCRdb has only the in-frame clones, and not every one. In the table there are approximately 45,000 clones, approximately 73% of which are singletons. As regards this clone: The antigen remains unidentified. Mouse germline and gene names are used. Read data end 1 residue before the CDR3 end; the end is taken from the germline J gene.

The study's findings and limits: Motif-based clustering found tissue-specific repertoire signatures shared across patients, though few clones were shared. Blood and spleen captured only part of the tissue TCR repertoire.

V was clipped by 1 base and J by 5 bases, with 9 bases between them. This CDR3 comprises 14 residues. The V gene's germline CDR1 is NNHNN and CDR2 SYGAGS (reference sequence). Sequencing was carried out using sorted cells pooled from one or two spleens. The TCR was taken from a pool of C57BL/6 mice in good health. The rearrangement links TRBV13-2 to TRBJ1-4; D is undetermined. The CDR3: CASGDLVQNERLFF. The CDR3 bases that were read are TGTGCCAGCGGTGATCTAGTACAGAACGAAAGATTATTT.